The 3 T cell receptor beta chains below come from one sample, sequenced in a study of response to subunit inactivated influenza vaccine. TCRdb ran MiXCR on the RT-PCR reads and lists one entry per CDR3 protein. Found here are about half a million distinct CDR3 sequences, approximately 7.6% of them singletons; the top ten hold 13%. Sequencing was performed on PBMCs from blood, taken roughly 24 months after vaccination. These receptors were collected from a man between 50 and 75 years old who received an inactivated influenza vaccine.

The rearrangement joins TRBV6-1 to TRBJ1-4; unclear D gene. Per germline, CDR1 MNHNS and CDR2 SASEGT. This CDR3 spans 16 amino acids. Trimming pared 1 base from V and 4 bases from J, leaving 13 bases between. The CDR3 DNA follows: TGTGCCAGCAGTGAAGTAGGCTTAGGCAGTAATGAAAAACTGTTTTTT. This gives the protein CASSEVGLGSNEKLFF.

This clonotype came up many times. The chain employs TRBV4-3 and TRBJ1-3, with 9 bases lining up with TRBD1. Germline V gives CDR1 LGHNA, CDR2 YSLEER. The junction had 4 bases not matched to a gene; V was cut back by 3 bases and J by 4 bases. The CDR3 spans 15 residues. CDR3 loop: CASSHGTGNGNTIYF. CDR3 coding DNA: TGCGCCAGCAGCCATGGGACAGGGAACGGAAACACCATATATTTT.

The V gene is TRBV3-1, the J gene TRBJ1-5; 7 nucleotides align to TRBD1. Germline lookup yields CDR1 LGHDT and CDR2 YNNKEL (reference sequence). The CDR3 runs 15 residues. Trimming took 0 bases from V and 4 from J; bases not matched to a gene: 3. DNA for the CDR3: TGTGCCAGCAGCCAAGATAGCAGGGGGAATCAGCCCCAGCATTTT. It specifies CASSQDSRGNQPQHF.